The T cell receptor beta chain described here comes from a study of type 1 regulatory T cells. Study in general: An in vitro protocol generated T-allo10, a Tr1-enriched, alloantigen-specific CD4 T cell product.

V lost 2 bases, J lost 2 bases, and 8 bases stayed unmatched. This CDR3 has 16 amino acids. The V gene's germline CDR1 is ENHRY and CDR2 SYGVKD. To note about this clonotype: What it recognizes is unknown.

TCRdb redid the calling of the reads with MiXCR, one entry per CDR3 protein. The sample shows fewer than 25,000 distinct CDR3 sequences, approximately 44% of them seen only once. The clonotype comes from a human donor in good health. The chain is built from TRBV10-3 and TRBJ2-7; 8 bases match TRBD2. Sequencing was done on a sample of cultured T cells, either the whole culture or a sorted T cell fraction (not recorded which). The CDR3 protein is CAISERLAGGTYEQYF. The DNA for the CDR3 is TGTGCCATCAGTGAGAGGCTTGCGGGGGGAACCTACGAGCAGTACTTC.